This is a list of T cell receptor beta chains from one sample in a study of blood T cell repertoires in COVID-19. Sequencing was performed with immunoSEQ multiplex PCR; in TCRdb, only in-frame clones are kept and a portion is missing. The profile shows more than 250,000 clones, more than 85% of them singletons. The specimen sequenced was PBMCs or T cells enriched from blood (not recorded which). Receptor source: a woman in her thirties who had recovered from COVID-19. Each CDR3 is given with its conserved first and last residue. The order of the fields is J gene, D gene, clone size, V gene, CDR3 DNA, CDR3 protein. A D gene is named only where the DNA matches it firmly. Some rows mark clone size as missing; the rest say once, few, many or name a class of expanded clone.

J gene: TRBJ2-3
D gene: TRBD2
clone size: NA
V gene: TRBV28
CDR3 DNA: TGTGCCAGCAGCCCGGGACTAGCGGGATCCCGAGGGAGGATAGATACGCAGTATTTT
CDR3 protein: CASSPGLAGSRGRIDTQYF

J gene: TRBJ1-5
D gene: NA
clone size: NA
V gene: TRBV10-3
CDR3 DNA: TGTGCCATCAGTGATGGGGCTCAGCCCCAGCATTTT
CDR3 protein: CAISDGAQPQHF

J gene: TRBJ1-4
D gene: TRBD1
clone size: once
V gene: TRBV7-9
CDR3 DNA: TGTGCCAGCGGGGGACAGGGCACTAATGAAAAACTGTTTTTT
CDR3 protein: CASGGQGTNEKLFF

J gene: TRBJ2-2
D gene: NA
clone size: NA
V gene: TRBV28
CDR3 DNA: TGTGCCAGCACAAAACTTTGGGGGGTGGGGAACACCGGGGAGCTGTTTTTT
CDR3 protein: CASTKLWGVGNTGELFF

J gene: TRBJ1-1
D gene: TRBD1
clone size: NA
V gene: TRBV5-6
CDR3 DNA: TGTGCCAGCAGCCGTAAACAGGGGGCAGGAGAAGCTTTCTTT
CDR3 protein: CASSRKQGAGEAFF

J gene: TRBJ1-2
D gene: NA
clone size: NA
V gene: TRBV28
CDR3 DNA: TGTGCCAGCAGTCTTCAGGGCGCCGGCTACACCTTC
CDR3 protein: CASSLQGAGYTF

J gene: TRBJ1-2
D gene: NA
clone size: NA
V gene: TRBV5-8
CDR3 DNA: TGTGCCAGCAGCTTGGGATGGAGGTCTGGCGGCTACACCTTC
CDR3 protein: CASSLGWRSGGYTF

J gene: TRBJ2-5
D gene: NA
clone size: NA
V gene: TRBV4-3
CDR3 DNA: TGCGCCAGCAGCCAAGATACAGGGAGAACGGAGACCCAGTACTTC
CDR3 protein: CASSQDTGRTETQYF

J gene: TRBJ1-1
D gene: NA
clone size: NA
V gene: TRBV11-1
CDR3 DNA: TGTGCCAGCAGCTTTAATCAGGATACTGAAGCTTTCTTT
CDR3 protein: CASSFNQDTEAFF

J gene: TRBJ2-5
D gene: TRBD1
clone size: NA
V gene: TRBV9
CDR3 DNA: TGTGCCAGCAGCGTAGCTACAGGGGCAGAGACCCAGTACTTC
CDR3 protein: CASSVATGAETQYF

J gene: TRBJ1-2
D gene: NA
clone size: NA
V gene: TRBV19
CDR3 DNA: TGTGCCAGTAGTAGGCGGCAGAACTATGGCTACACCTTC
CDR3 protein: CASSRRQNYGYTF

J gene: TRBJ2-1
D gene: NA
clone size: NA
V gene: TRBV12-2
CDR3 DNA: TGTGCAAGTCGCTTAGGCTCCGGGACTAGTTACAATGAGCAGTTCTTC
CDR3 protein: CASRLGSGTSYNEQFF

J gene: TRBJ1-6
D gene: TRBD1
clone size: NA
V gene: TRBV27
CDR3 DNA: TGTGCCAGCAGAGAACAGGGGGAACTCTATAATTCACCCCTCCACTTT
CDR3 protein: CASREQGELYNSPLHF

J gene: TRBJ2-1
D gene: NA
clone size: once
V gene: TRBV7-8
CDR3 DNA: TGTGCCAGCAGCTCACTACTCGATTACACTGAGCAGTTCTTC
CDR3 protein: CASSSLLDYTEQFF

J gene: TRBJ2-5
D gene: NA
clone size: NA
V gene: TRBV29-1
CDR3 DNA: TGCAGCGGTGGGCCCCTAGCCCCAGGGACCCAGTACTTC
CDR3 protein: CSGGPLAPGTQYF

J gene: TRBJ1-2
D gene: TRBD1
clone size: NA
V gene: TRBV27
CDR3 DNA: TGTGCCAGCAGTGACCGGGACAGCGGCTATGGCTACACCTTC
CDR3 protein: CASSDRDSGYGYTF

J gene: TRBJ2-2
D gene: NA
clone size: NA
V gene: TRBV9
CDR3 DNA: TGTGCCAGCAGCGCGGGACACCCGATCTTTAACACCGGGGAGCTGTTTTTT
CDR3 protein: CASSAGHPIFNTGELFF

J gene: TRBJ1-5
D gene: NA
clone size: NA
V gene: TRBV12-3/TRBV12-4
CDR3 DNA: TGTGCCAGCAGTTTGGAGAGGAATCAGCCCCAGCATTTT
CDR3 protein: CASSLERNQPQHF

J gene: TRBJ2-7
D gene: NA
clone size: NA
V gene: TRBV6-5
CDR3 DNA: TGTGCCAGCAGTTACGACTACTCCTACGAGCAGTACTTC
CDR3 protein: CASSYDYSYEQYF

J gene: TRBJ2-1
D gene: NA
clone size: once
V gene: TRBV2
CDR3 DNA: TGTGCCAGCAGGACTCTCGTTCTCGACAATGAGCAGTTCTTC
CDR3 protein: CASRTLVLDNEQFF

J gene: TRBJ1-4
D gene: NA
clone size: NA
V gene: TRBV6-5
CDR3 DNA: TGTGCCAGCAGGGGTGCGGCCCCCGGAAAACTGTTTTTT
CDR3 protein: CASRGAAPGKLFF

J gene: TRBJ1-6
D gene: TRBD1
clone size: once
V gene: TRBV9
CDR3 DNA: TGTGCCAGCAGCGTACGGACAGGGGATTCACCCCTCCACTTT
CDR3 protein: CASSVRTGDSPLHF

J gene: TRBJ2-5
D gene: NA
clone size: once
V gene: TRBV5-1
CDR3 DNA: TGCGCCAGCAGTGGGCTTACGTTCCAAGAGACCCAGTACTTC
CDR3 protein: CASSGLTFQETQYF

J gene: TRBJ1-6
D gene: TRBD1
clone size: NA
V gene: TRBV28
CDR3 DNA: TGTGCCAGCAGTTCCCGGGACAGGGTTTCACCCCTCCACTTT
CDR3 protein: CASSSRDRVSPLHF

J gene: TRBJ1-6
D gene: NA
clone size: once
V gene: TRBV28
CDR3 DNA: TGTGCCAGCAGTTTTGGCAACGATTCACCCCTCCACTTT
CDR3 protein: CASSFGNDSPLHF

J gene: TRBJ2-3
D gene: TRBD1
clone size: once
V gene: TRBV28
CDR3 DNA: TGTGCCAGCAGCCCAAACCTCGGGACAGGGGGGAGTGATACGCAGTATTTT
CDR3 protein: CASSPNLGTGGSDTQYF

J gene: TRBJ2-7
D gene: NA
clone size: NA
V gene: TRBV28
CDR3 DNA: TGTGCCAGCAGTTTAGCGACTGTACCTGGCGAGCAGTACTTC
CDR3 protein: CASSLATVPGEQYF

J gene: TRBJ2-2
D gene: TRBD1
clone size: NA
V gene: TRBV7-3
CDR3 DNA: TGTGCCAGCAGCTATACCGGGACAGGGGCCCCCGGGGAGCTGTTTTTT
CDR3 protein: CASSYTGTGAPGELFF

J gene: TRBJ2-1
D gene: TRBD1
clone size: once
V gene: TRBV29-1
CDR3 DNA: TGCAGCGTCAAGACCGGGACAGTCGTTATTGAGCAGTTCTTC
CDR3 protein: CSVKTGTVVIEQFF

J gene: TRBJ1-3
D gene: NA
clone size: NA
V gene: TRBV2
CDR3 DNA: TGTGCCAGCAGTGTACTGCTTTCCGGAAACACCATATATTTT
CDR3 protein: CASSVLLSGNTIYF

J gene: TRBJ2-1
D gene: TRBD2
clone size: NA
V gene: TRBV6-1
CDR3 DNA: TGTGCCAGCAGTGAGGGGACTAGCGGGAGGGGGAGTGAGCAGTTCTTC
CDR3 protein: CASSEGTSGRGSEQFF

J gene: TRBJ1-5
D gene: TRBD1
clone size: NA
V gene: TRBV19
CDR3 DNA: TGTGCCAGTAGTGGGACAGGGTTAATGTATAGCAATCAGCCCCAGCATTTT
CDR3 protein: CASSGTGLMYSNQPQHF

J gene: TRBJ1-2
D gene: NA
clone size: NA
V gene: TRBV30
CDR3 DNA: TGTGCCTGGAGTGTACCGGGCCAGGGCCATGGCTACACCTTC
CDR3 protein: CAWSVPGQGHGYTF

J gene: TRBJ1-2
D gene: NA
clone size: NA
V gene: TRBV28
CDR3 DNA: TGTGCCAGCAGCCTCGACTTGAGAGGCTACACCTTC
CDR3 protein: CASSLDLRGYTF

J gene: TRBJ1-2
D gene: NA
clone size: NA
V gene: TRBV7-2
CDR3 DNA: TGTGCCAGCAGCCCGGGGGGTTTGGAGACCCATGGCTACACCTTC
CDR3 protein: CASSPGGLETHGYTF

J gene: TRBJ2-7
D gene: TRBD2
clone size: NA
V gene: TRBV13
CDR3 DNA: TGTGCCAGCAGCTCCTACCCGGCTAGCGGGACCGAGCAGTACTTC
CDR3 protein: CASSSYPASGTEQYF

J gene: TRBJ2-5
D gene: TRBD1
clone size: NA
V gene: TRBV9
CDR3 DNA: TGTGCCAGCAGCGTAGGGGCGGGACAGGGGGGACGGGAGACCCAGTACTTC
CDR3 protein: CASSVGAGQGGRETQYF

J gene: TRBJ2-5
D gene: NA
clone size: NA
V gene: TRBV9
CDR3 DNA: TGTGCCAGCAGCACAGGGATGGAGGAGACCCAGTACTTC
CDR3 protein: CASSTGMEETQYF

J gene: TRBJ1-3
D gene: NA
clone size: NA
V gene: TRBV11-1
CDR3 DNA: TGTGCCAGCTCAGGGAACGGAAACACCATATATTTT
CDR3 protein: CASSGNGNTIYF

J gene: TRBJ1-6
D gene: TRBD1
clone size: few
V gene: TRBV4-1
CDR3 DNA: TGCGCCAGCAGCCTAGGCGAGGGGGCCCTGGGTTCACCCCTCCACTTT
CDR3 protein: CASSLGEGALGSPLHF

J gene: TRBJ2-1
D gene: TRBD1
clone size: NA
V gene: TRBV27
CDR3 DNA: TGTGCCAGCAGTTGGGGACAGCCGAACAATGAGCAGTTCTTC
CDR3 protein: CASSWGQPNNEQFF

J gene: TRBJ1-6
D gene: TRBD1
clone size: once
V gene: TRBV7-9
CDR3 DNA: TGTGCCAGCAGCCCACGTGAGGGGGCGAGATATAATTCACCCCTCCACTTT
CDR3 protein: CASSPREGARYNSPLHF

J gene: TRBJ1-1
D gene: TRBD1
clone size: NA
V gene: TRBV5-6
CDR3 DNA: TGTGCCAGCAGCTTCAAGGGGGCTATAGCTGAAGCTTTCTTT
CDR3 protein: CASSFKGAIAEAFF

J gene: TRBJ2-2
D gene: TRBD1
clone size: NA
V gene: TRBV5-4
CDR3 DNA: TGTGCCAGCAGCTCCCCGGGACAGGGGGCGGTCGGGGAGCTGTTTTTT
CDR3 protein: CASSSPGQGAVGELFF

J gene: TRBJ2-5
D gene: TRBD1
clone size: few
V gene: TRBV27
CDR3 DNA: TGTGCCAGCAGACACACAGGGGCCACCAGGGAGACCCAGTACTTC
CDR3 protein: CASRHTGATRETQYF

J gene: TRBJ1-2
D gene: TRBD1
clone size: NA
V gene: TRBV19
CDR3 DNA: TGTGCCAGTAGATCGACAGGGGGCGCCTATGGCTACACCTTC
CDR3 protein: CASRSTGGAYGYTF

J gene: TRBJ1-6
D gene: NA
clone size: NA
V gene: TRBV12-3/TRBV12-4
CDR3 DNA: TGTGCCAGCAGTCAGTTGAATTCACCCCTCCACTTT
CDR3 protein: CASSQLNSPLHF

J gene: TRBJ2-3
D gene: NA
clone size: few
V gene: TRBV2
CDR3 DNA: TGTGCCCAGTCCGGGTACACAGATACGCAGTATTTT
CDR3 protein: CAQSGYTDTQYF

J gene: TRBJ2-3
D gene: NA
clone size: NA
V gene: TRBV10-3
CDR3 DNA: TGTGCCATCACCACGGCGAGGGGGGGCTCGGCAGATACGCAGTATTTT
CDR3 protein: CAITTARGGSADTQYF

J gene: TRBJ1-1
D gene: NA
clone size: NA
V gene: TRBV10-3
CDR3 DNA: TGTGCCATCACGCTAAACGCGGACACTGAAGCTTTCTTT
CDR3 protein: CAITLNADTEAFF

J gene: TRBJ1-1
D gene: NA
clone size: once
V gene: TRBV11-1
CDR3 DNA: TGTGCCAGCAATCCGACAGAAAAGAACACTGAAGCTTTCTTT
CDR3 protein: CASNPTEKNTEAFF

J gene: TRBJ1-5
D gene: TRBD1
clone size: NA
V gene: TRBV4-1
CDR3 DNA: TGCGCCAGCAGCCAAGTGGGGACAGGGGTCGGTCAGCCCCAGCATTTT
CDR3 protein: CASSQVGTGVGQPQHF

J gene: TRBJ1-1
D gene: NA
clone size: NA
V gene: TRBV4-3
CDR3 DNA: TGCGCCAGCAGCCATGAGCAGGGTAGCACTGAAGCTTTCTTT
CDR3 protein: CASSHEQGSTEAFF

J gene: TRBJ1-2
D gene: NA
clone size: NA
V gene: TRBV11-3
CDR3 DNA: TGTGCCAGCAGCTACGGGAGTCAAGGTGGTGGCTACACCTTC
CDR3 protein: CASSYGSQGGGYTF

J gene: TRBJ2-3
D gene: NA
clone size: NA
V gene: TRBV29-1
CDR3 DNA: TGCAGCGTTGCCCCCACAGGGGGGGCAGATACGCAGTATTTT
CDR3 protein: CSVAPTGGADTQYF

J gene: TRBJ1-2
D gene: NA
clone size: NA
V gene: TRBV4-1
CDR3 DNA: TGCGCCAGCAGCCAAGATGTTCGCTATGGCTACACCTTC
CDR3 protein: CASSQDVRYGYTF

J gene: TRBJ1-5
D gene: TRBD1
clone size: NA
V gene: TRBV7-8
CDR3 DNA: TGTGCCAGCAGCTTATCGAGGGGGCGAGATCAGCCCCAGCATTTT
CDR3 protein: CASSLSRGRDQPQHF